A selection of T cell receptor beta chains follows, all from one sample in a study of response to subunit inactivated influenza vaccine. A single record per CDR3 protein comes from TCRdb applying MiXCR to the RT-PCR reads. The sample contains a few hundred thousand distinct CDR3 sequences, 7.2% of which appear only once. Sequences were derived from PBMCs from blood, sampled around 25 months after vaccination. These receptors were taken from a man between 50 and 70 years old who received an inactivated influenza vaccine. The CDR3 runs from the conserved cysteine through the conserved F or W. D genes are given only for firm matches. Size is stated for part of the rows, as once, few or many counts, or as a class when the clone is expanded.

d_call: TRBD2
v_call: TRBV7-9
j_call: TRBJ2-1
clone_size: few
cdr3_nt: TGTGCCAGCAGAGAGGACAGCGGGGGGACCCACAATGAGCAGTTCTTC
cdr3_aa: CASREDSGGTHNEQFF

d_call: .
v_call: TRBV11-2
j_call: TRBJ1-5
clone_size: few
cdr3_nt: TGTGCCAGCAGCTACCAGGACGGCCTGCCCCAGCATTTT
cdr3_aa: CASSYQDGLPQHF

d_call: .
v_call: TRBV6-5
j_call: TRBJ2-1
clone_size: .
cdr3_nt: TGTGCCAGCAGTTACGTGCGAGGGTCGGATGAGCAGTTCTTC
cdr3_aa: CASSYVRGSDEQFF

d_call: .
v_call: TRBV6-5
j_call: TRBJ1-2
clone_size: few
cdr3_nt: TGTGCCAGCAGTTCCACACAGGGTTCTAACTATGGCTACACCTTC
cdr3_aa: CASSSTQGSNYGYTF

d_call: TRBD1
v_call: TRBV5-1
j_call: TRBJ1-6
clone_size: many
cdr3_nt: TGCGCCAGCAGCTTGGCCGGACAGGGAATCTCACCCCTCCACTTT
cdr3_aa: CASSLAGQGISPLHF

d_call: .
v_call: TRBV18
j_call: TRBJ1-2
clone_size: few
cdr3_nt: TGTGCCAGCGCAGTGACGGAGAACTATGGCTACACCTTC
cdr3_aa: CASAVTENYGYTF

d_call: .
v_call: TRBV9
j_call: TRBJ2-6
clone_size: .
cdr3_nt: TGTGCCAGCAGCGTAGTACCCTCTGGGGCCAACGTCCTGACTTTC
cdr3_aa: CASSVVPSGANVLTF

d_call: .
v_call: TRBV7-2
j_call: TRBJ1-1
clone_size: few
cdr3_nt: TGTGCCAGCAGCAAGAAATCGTCTCGGAACACTGAAGCTTTCTTT
cdr3_aa: CASSKKSSRNTEAFF

d_call: .
v_call: TRBV20-1
j_call: TRBJ2-1
clone_size: .
cdr3_nt: TGCAGTGCCCCCCGGGGGAACGACTACAATGAGCAGTTCTTC
cdr3_aa: CSAPRGNDYNEQFF

d_call: .
v_call: TRBV5-1
j_call: TRBJ1-5
clone_size: .
cdr3_nt: TGCGCCAGCAGCGATGGGGGTCTCGGTCAGCCCCAGCATTTT
cdr3_aa: CASSDGGLGQPQHF

d_call: .
v_call: TRBV9
j_call: TRBJ2-5
clone_size: few
cdr3_nt: TGTGCCAGCAGCGTGGGACCGACTGCAGAGACCCAGTACTTC
cdr3_aa: CASSVGPTAETQYF

d_call: TRBD1
v_call: TRBV7-6
j_call: TRBJ2-7
clone_size: .
cdr3_nt: TGTGCCAGCAGCTCAAGTCCCCACACAGGGGTGCTTACCTACGAGCAGTACTTC
cdr3_aa: CASSSSPHTGVLTYEQYF

d_call: .
v_call: TRBV4-3
j_call: TRBJ2-1
clone_size: few
cdr3_nt: TGCGCCAGCAGCCAAGACGTAAAGGGACTGCTTGTCGATGAGCAGTTCTTC
cdr3_aa: CASSQDVKGLLVDEQFF

d_call: .
v_call: TRBV7-9
j_call: TRBJ1-2
clone_size: few
cdr3_nt: TGTGCCAGCAGCTTAGAAACAGCCTTGGCGGGCTACACCTTC
cdr3_aa: CASSLETALAGYTF

d_call: .
v_call: TRBV14
j_call: TRBJ2-4
clone_size: many
cdr3_nt: TGTGCCAGCAGCCAAGGGGAAAGAAACATTCAGTACTTC
cdr3_aa: CASSQGERNIQYF

d_call: TRBD2
v_call: TRBV5-1
j_call: TRBJ2-5
clone_size: few
cdr3_nt: TGCGCCAGCAGCCCATCCGCGACTAGCGGGACGGAGACCCAGTACTTC
cdr3_aa: CASSPSATSGTETQYF

d_call: .
v_call: TRBV5-6
j_call: TRBJ2-1
clone_size: .
cdr3_nt: TGTGCCAGCAGCTTAGTCTTGAGACAAACAAACAATGAGCAGTTCTTC
cdr3_aa: CASSLVLRQTNNEQFF

d_call: .
v_call: TRBV4-2
j_call: TRBJ2-7
clone_size: few
cdr3_nt: TGTGCCAGCAGCGGAAACCGGGACTGGAGCTCCTACGAGCAGTACTTC
cdr3_aa: CASSGNRDWSSYEQYF

d_call: .
v_call: TRBV20-1
j_call: TRBJ2-5
clone_size: .
cdr3_nt: TGCAGTGCTCCCCACGGTGGGGCGCAAGAGACCCAGTACTTC
cdr3_aa: CSAPHGGAQETQYF

d_call: .
v_call: TRBV7-8
j_call: TRBJ2-3
clone_size: many
cdr3_nt: TGTGCCAGCAGCTTAATGGATTTAATAACAGATACGCAGTATTTT
cdr3_aa: CASSLMDLITDTQYF

d_call: .
v_call: TRBV28
j_call: TRBJ1-5
clone_size: many
cdr3_nt: TGTGCCAGCAGTTGGAGCTCGGAGCCCCAGCATTTT
cdr3_aa: CASSWSSEPQHF

d_call: .
v_call: TRBV27
j_call: TRBJ2-3
clone_size: many
cdr3_nt: TGTGCCAGCAGTTTAAGAGAACCCACAGGGACGCAGTATTTT
cdr3_aa: CASSLREPTGTQYF

d_call: .
v_call: TRBV7-2
j_call: TRBJ2-7
clone_size: .
cdr3_nt: TGTGCCAGCAGCTTAGAGGGGACCCAGCTGAGGGAGCAGTACTTC
cdr3_aa: CASSLEGTQLREQYF

d_call: TRBD1
v_call: TRBV7-9
j_call: TRBJ1-2
clone_size: few
cdr3_nt: TGTGCCAGCAGCTTAGAGGGCCGGCGGGACAGCTATGGCTACACCTTC
cdr3_aa: CASSLEGRRDSYGYTF

d_call: .
v_call: TRBV5-8
j_call: TRBJ1-3
clone_size: few
cdr3_nt: TGTGCCAGCAGCCAGCGTTCCGACTCTGGAAACACCATATATTTT
cdr3_aa: CASSQRSDSGNTIYF

d_call: .
v_call: TRBV10-3
j_call: TRBJ2-3
clone_size: few
cdr3_nt: TGTGCCATCAGTGAGGGGCCGGGGGCAGATACGCAGTATTTT
cdr3_aa: CAISEGPGADTQYF

d_call: .
v_call: TRBV15
j_call: TRBJ2-5
clone_size: many
cdr3_nt: TGTGCCACCAGCGCAAGGGGGAGGGAGACCCAGTACTTC
cdr3_aa: CATSARGRETQYF

d_call: TRBD1
v_call: TRBV10-3
j_call: TRBJ1-1
clone_size: .
cdr3_nt: TGTGCCATCAGTGATACCGGGACAGATGAAGCTTTCTTT
cdr3_aa: CAISDTGTDEAFF

d_call: .
v_call: TRBV24-1
j_call: TRBJ2-1
clone_size: .
cdr3_nt: TGTGCCACCAGTGACCGCAGGGGGAGGGCTTCCAATGAGCAGTTCTTC
cdr3_aa: CATSDRRGRASNEQFF

d_call: .
v_call: TRBV10-3
j_call: TRBJ2-5
clone_size: .
cdr3_nt: TGTGCCATCAGTGAGTCCCTAGGGGAAGAGACCCAGTACTTC
cdr3_aa: CAISESLGEETQYF

d_call: .
v_call: TRBV6-1
j_call: TRBJ1-2
clone_size: few
cdr3_nt: TGTGCCAGCAGCCAGGAGACGGGGGGGGTCTATGGCTACACCTTC
cdr3_aa: CASSQETGGVYGYTF

d_call: .
v_call: TRBV29-1
j_call: TRBJ1-5
clone_size: .
cdr3_nt: TGCAGCGTGGCGATCGGCAGGGCCAATCAGCCCCAGCATTTT
cdr3_aa: CSVAIGRANQPQHF

d_call: TRBD2
v_call: TRBV20-1
j_call: TRBJ2-7
clone_size: .
cdr3_nt: TGCAGTGCCGGACTAGTTACCTACGAGCAGTACTTC
cdr3_aa: CSAGLVTYEQYF

d_call: .
v_call: TRBV28
j_call: TRBJ2-3
clone_size: few
cdr3_nt: TGTGCCAGCAGTTTCGGATTTTCCCCAGATACGCAGTATTTT
cdr3_aa: CASSFGFSPDTQYF

d_call: .
v_call: TRBV20-1
j_call: TRBJ2-3
clone_size: few
cdr3_nt: TGCAGTGCTAGAGATGATACGCAGTATTTT
cdr3_aa: CSARDDTQYF

d_call: TRBD2
v_call: TRBV5-1
j_call: TRBJ2-3
clone_size: few
cdr3_nt: TGCGCCAGCAGCTTGTCGGCTAGCGGGGGCCGCACAGATACGCAGTATTTT
cdr3_aa: CASSLSASGGRTDTQYF

d_call: .
v_call: TRBV20-1
j_call: TRBJ2-3
clone_size: many
cdr3_nt: TGCAGTGCTAGCGTGGATACGCAGTATTTT
cdr3_aa: CSASVDTQYF

d_call: .
v_call: TRBV10-3
j_call: TRBJ2-1
clone_size: .
cdr3_nt: TGTGCCATCAGTGACCTGGGAGCACCTGGGATTTACAATGAGCAGTTCTTC
cdr3_aa: CAISDLGAPGIYNEQFF

d_call: .
v_call: TRBV4-2
j_call: TRBJ2-6
clone_size: few
cdr3_nt: TGTGCCAGCATGGGGAGAATCGTCGGGAATAGTTTTTCTGGGGCCAACGTCCTGACTTTC
cdr3_aa: CASMGRIVGNSFSGANVLTF

d_call: .
v_call: TRBV11-2
j_call: TRBJ2-7
clone_size: few
cdr3_nt: TGTGCCAGCAGCCCGAACCCCTACGAGCAGTACTTC
cdr3_aa: CASSPNPYEQYF

d_call: TRBD1
v_call: TRBV5-4
j_call: TRBJ2-1
clone_size: many
cdr3_nt: TGTGCCAGCAGCATCCCACGGACAGGGTTGAATGAGCAGTTCTTC
cdr3_aa: CASSIPRTGLNEQFF

d_call: .
v_call: TRBV9
j_call: TRBJ1-1
clone_size: many
cdr3_nt: TGTGCCAGCAGCGTAGCAAGTACCAGGGCTAACACTGAAGCTTTCTTT
cdr3_aa: CASSVASTRANTEAFF

d_call: .
v_call: TRBV6-6
j_call: TRBJ1-6
clone_size: many
cdr3_nt: TGTGCCAGCAGTACGTCTGTGGCCCTCCACTTT
cdr3_aa: CASSTSVALHF

d_call: TRBD1
v_call: TRBV12-3/TRBV12-4
j_call: TRBJ2-5
clone_size: .
cdr3_nt: TGTGCCAGCAGTATGGGGACAGATCAAGAGACCCAGTACTTC
cdr3_aa: CASSMGTDQETQYF

d_call: .
v_call: TRBV12-3/TRBV12-4
j_call: TRBJ1-6
clone_size: many
cdr3_nt: TGTGCCAGCAGTTTATCCAACAGAAATAATTCACCCCTCCACTTT
cdr3_aa: CASSLSNRNNSPLHF

d_call: TRBD2
v_call: TRBV20-1
j_call: TRBJ2-1
clone_size: many
cdr3_nt: TGCAGTGCCCCCGCTAGCGGGAGACCTAATGAGCAGTTCTTC
cdr3_aa: CSAPASGRPNEQFF

d_call: .
v_call: TRBV6-2/TRBV6-3
j_call: TRBJ1-1
clone_size: few
cdr3_nt: TGTGCCAGCAGGAGACGAGGGGTGAACACTGAAGCTTTCTTT
cdr3_aa: CASRRRGVNTEAFF

d_call: .
v_call: TRBV5-1
j_call: TRBJ2-5
clone_size: few
cdr3_nt: TGCGCCAGCAGCCGGGACCCCCCGCAAGAGACCCAGTACTTC
cdr3_aa: CASSRDPPQETQYF

d_call: TRBD1
v_call: TRBV28
j_call: TRBJ2-7
clone_size: few
cdr3_nt: TGTGCCAGCACCCGATCCGGGACAGGGTCCTACGAGCAGTACTTC
cdr3_aa: CASTRSGTGSYEQYF

d_call: TRBD2
v_call: TRBV9
j_call: TRBJ2-7
clone_size: few
cdr3_nt: TGTGCCAGCAGCGTAGACGGGAGGGCCGTCGAGCAGTACTTC
cdr3_aa: CASSVDGRAVEQYF